The rows below give T cell receptor beta chains drawn from one sample of a study of blood T cells in healthy people across ages. TCRdb re-derived calls from the 5' RACE reads in MiXCR, one entry per CDR3 protein. The sample includes approximately 580,000 distinct CDR3 sequences, about 24% of them seen just once. The same data also contributed to another study, on T cells of mothers and their children.

The sequenced material came from blood. The receptor source for this set is a boy younger than 18 in good health. Both conserved end residues are part of each CDR3. Each record gives: clone size, V gene, CDR3 protein. A row's size may be missing; if present it is once, few, many or a size class.

.	TRBV4-3	CASSPREGSHSGANVLTF
.	TRBV5-1	CASSLTMDRKETQYF
.	TRBV7-2	CASSNNRAPYEQYF
few	TRBV18	CASSPVSRDWSSYEQYF
few	TRBV4-3	CASSLYDTGELFF
.	TRBV24-1	CATSDLQGVAGELFF
.	TRBV3-1	CASSQVVGNLADTQYF
.	TRBV7-2	CASSLVSYYEQYF
.	TRBV20-1	CSARDSGTGTYEQYF
few	TRBV7-2	CASSFELKVETQYF
.	TRBV29-1	CSVVAGVRHEQFF
.	TRBV30	CAWSESETQYF
.	TRBV28	CASSLWASGRAYEQYF
.	TRBV6-1	CASSPGANLATYEQYF
.	TRBV27	CASSPGSFGTQYF
.	TRBV4-3	CASSQDWREETQYF
.	TRBV11-2	CASSDRDRAGYEQYF
.	TRBV24-1	CATSDSNRDSEDSGVNVLTF
few	TRBV28	CASSLILAGSSIYEQYF
.	TRBV20-1	CSADPPSSYEQYF
few	TRBV7-2	CASSSGTGAEGYTF
few	TRBV7-3	CASSLKTGELNSGANVLTF
.	TRBV20-1	CSARTGTGNQPQHF
.	TRBV4-3	CASSHHDTAGMNTEAFF